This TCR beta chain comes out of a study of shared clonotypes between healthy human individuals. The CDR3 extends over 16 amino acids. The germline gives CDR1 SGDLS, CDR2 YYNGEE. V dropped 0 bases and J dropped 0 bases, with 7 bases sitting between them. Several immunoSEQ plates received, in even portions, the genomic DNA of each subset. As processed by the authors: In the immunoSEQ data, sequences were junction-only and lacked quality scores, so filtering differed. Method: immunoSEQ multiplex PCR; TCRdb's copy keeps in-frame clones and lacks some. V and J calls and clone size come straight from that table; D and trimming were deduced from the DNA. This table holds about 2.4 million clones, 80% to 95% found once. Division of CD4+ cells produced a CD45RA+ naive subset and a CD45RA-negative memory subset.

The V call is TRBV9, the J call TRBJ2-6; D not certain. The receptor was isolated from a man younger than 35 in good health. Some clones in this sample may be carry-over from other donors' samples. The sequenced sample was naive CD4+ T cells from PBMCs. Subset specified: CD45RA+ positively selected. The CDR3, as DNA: TGTGCCAGCAGCGTAGCTCCAGCCTCTGGGGCCAACGTCCTGACTTTC. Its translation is CASSVAPASGANVLTF.